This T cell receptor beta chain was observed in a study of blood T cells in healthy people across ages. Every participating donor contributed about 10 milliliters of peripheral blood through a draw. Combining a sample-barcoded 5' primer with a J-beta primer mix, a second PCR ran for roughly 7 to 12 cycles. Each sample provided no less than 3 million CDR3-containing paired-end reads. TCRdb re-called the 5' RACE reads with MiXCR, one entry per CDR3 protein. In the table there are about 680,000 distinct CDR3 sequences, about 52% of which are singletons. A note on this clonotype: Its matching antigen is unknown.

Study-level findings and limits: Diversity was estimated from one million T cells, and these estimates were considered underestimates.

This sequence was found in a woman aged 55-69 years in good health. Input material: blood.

The CDR3 reads CASSPRGDKIYEQYF. CDR3 bases: TGTGCCAGCAGTCCTAGAGGGGACAAGATTTACGAGCAGTACTTC. The chain couples TRBV27 to TRBJ2-7, with D possibly being TRBD1 (6 bases). Trimming took off 5 bases at V and 4 bases at J, with 18 bases between the two ends. The CDR3 length is 15 residues. Per the germline V gene, CDR1 is MNHEY and CDR2 is SMNVEV (reference sequence).